Listed here are 27 T cell receptor beta chains from one sample, sequenced in a study of Graves' ophthalmopathy and Graves' hyperthyroidism. Amplification targeted the TCR beta CDR3 regions, with RNA transcripts as the source material. RT-PCR in the first round used HTBI primers; a second-round multiplex PCR followed. TCRdb called the multiplex PCR reads again in MiXCR, with one record for every CDR3 protein. The sample has roughly 380,000 distinct CDR3 sequences; 15% are singletons. The sequencing sample was made of peripheral blood. The receptor source for this set is a woman younger than 30 with stable Graves' hyperthyroidism.

This clonotype was counted many times. The chain carries TRBV4-2 and TRBJ2-5, with 9 nucleotides matching TRBD2. Trimming removed 1 base from V and 5 bases from J; junction bases left unmatched: 5. The CDR3 sequence is 15 residues long. From germline, CDR1 is LGHNA and CDR2 YNFKEQ. Here the CDR3 reads CASSQGAGGPETQYF. DNA for the CDR3: TGTGCCAGCAGCCAAGGCGCGGGGGGGCCGGAGACCCAGTACTTC.

This clonotype has ten or more counts. The rearrangement uses TRBV24-1 and TRBJ1-2, with D perhaps TRBD1 (5 bases). The V gene lost 4 bases and the J gene lost 8 bases, with 16 bases spanning the gap. Per germline, CDR1 KGHDR and CDR2 SFDVKD. CDR3 length: 14 residues. The CDR3, as DNA: TGTGCCACCAGTGACCTTGACAGCCGATTCGGCTACACCTTC. Its translation is CATSDLDSRFGYTF.

Remarks on this clonotype: The junction and the germline gene differ at one end; a read error may be behind it. The chain is built from TRBV11-3 and TRBJ2-5; possible D gene TRBD2, 6 bases. CDR1 and CDR2 (germline): SGHNT, YENEEA. The CDR3 runs 14 residues. In DNA form, the CDR3 reads TGTGCCAGCAGCCCCAACCCACCCCCCGGGACTCCCAACTTC. This codes for CASSPNPPPGTPNF.

J is TRBJ1-1 and V is TRBV12-3 or TRBV12-4, with TRBD1 identical over 12 bases. Trimming cost V 5 bases and J 8 bases; bases outside gene matches: 6. The CDR3 totals 14 residues. CDR3 bases: TGTGCCAGCAGTCCCGGGACAGGGGGCCTAGAAGCTTTCTTT. Residues: CASSPGTGGLEAFF.

In this sample, this clonotype turned up many times. This sequence joins TRBV12-3 or TRBV12-4 and TRBJ2-5; 7 positions agree with TRBD1. The CDR3 contains 15 residues. V gave up 6 bases and J gave up 7 bases; unmatched junction bases: 14. CDR3 nucleotide sequence: TGTGCCAGCAGCCGGACAGGTGTAAAGAATGGGACCCAGTACTTC. Translation: CASSRTGVKNGTQYF.

This clonotype was observed many times. Written as DNA, the CDR3 is TGTGCCAGCAGTGACCCCAGGGGGTTAGGCACTGAAGCTTTCTTT. Translation: CASSDPRGLGTEAFF. The V gene is TRBV2, the J gene TRBJ1-1; 7 nucleotides match TRBD1. Germline lookup yields CDR1 SNHLY and CDR2 FYNNEI. The CDR3 sequence is 15 residues long. The V gene end was trimmed by 3 bases and the J gene end by 4 bases; junction bases not matched to a gene: 8.

Points on this clonotype: Given the absence of the conserved phenylalanine or tryptophan at the CDR3 end, a read error is likely. J is TRBJ1-2 and V is TRBV29-1; tentative D call: TRBD1 (6 bases). From germline, CDR1 is SQVTM and CDR2 ANQGSEA. The CDR3 runs to 11 residues. V was clipped by 5 bases and J by 6 bases, with 10 bases between them. Here the CDR3 reads CSVIKGDGYTV. CDR3 sequence (DNA): TGCAGCGTTATCAAGGGGGATGGCTACACCGTG.

This clonotype was counted a few times. The rearrangement joins TRBV20-1 to TRBJ2-7; D could derive from TRBD1 or TRBD2 (5 bases each). V lost 3 bases and J lost 3, with 12 bases in between. The CDR3 is made up of 13 amino acids. Germline V gene data show CDR1 as DFQATT and CDR2 as SNEGSKA (reference sequence). Here the CDR3 DNA reads TGCAGTGCTAGTCCGGGACGGAGCTACGAGCAGTACTTC. This sequence encodes CSASPGRSYEQYF.

This clonotype was seen at least ten times. The CDR3 reads CASSKLGGTVQETQYF. CDR3 sequence (DNA): TGTGCCAGCAGCAAGCTAGGGGGGACGGTGCAAGAGACCCAGTACTTC. The chain employs TRBV7-8 and TRBJ2-5; either TRBD1 or TRBD2 may fit D (6 bases each). The V gene's germline CDR1 is SGHVS and CDR2 FQNEAQ. The CDR3 contains 16 residues. Trimming removed 5 bases at V and 2 bases at J, with 18 bases between.

The chain combines TRBV7-8 with TRBJ2-5; 8 nucleotides match TRBD1. The CDR3 loop spans 14 amino acids. Germline CDR1 SGHVS, CDR2 FQNEAQ. After removal of 5 bases from V and 6 bases from J, the junction contained 8 bases not matched to a gene. The CDR3 bases are TGTGCCAGCAGCATCGCCAGGGGGCTGAAGACCCAGTACTTC. Its translation: CASSIARGLKTQYF.

This clonotype was seen ten or more times. V gene TRBV6-5 combines with J gene TRBJ1-2; D perhaps matches TRBD1 (6 bases). CDR1 and CDR2 (germline): MNHEY, SVGAGI. The CDR3 is made up of 15 amino acids. Trimming took 2 bases from V and 2 from J, leaving 12 bases between them. CDR3 DNA sequence: TGTGCCAGCAGTTACCTTGGGCAGGGGAACTATGGCTACACCTTC. Translating gives CASSYLGQGNYGYTF.

This clonotype was seen more than once but under ten times. The V gene is TRBV18, the J gene TRBJ1-2; 8 bases are shared with TRBD1. J gave up 5 bases and V 5 bases, and 4 bases lay outside the gene matches. Germline CDR1 and CDR2: KGHSH and LQKENI. The CDR3 runs to 13 residues. As DNA, the CDR3 is TGTGCCAGCTCAGGCCAGGGGGCTTATGGCTACACCTTC. Amino acid sequence: CASSGQGAYGYTF.

This clonotype was found many times. The chain employs TRBV7-9 and TRBJ2-4, with 11 bases fitting TRBD1. Germline CDR1 reads SEHNR; CDR2 reads FQNEAQ (reference sequence). This CDR3 has 16 residues. V trimming: 5 bases; J trimming: 2 bases; junction bases outside the gene matches: 5. This CDR3 reads CASSRGQGASKNIQYF. The CDR3 DNA sequence: TGTGCCAGCAGCCGAGGACAGGGGGCATCCAAAAACATTCAGTACTTC.

This clonotype was observed many times. The chain employs TRBV12-3 or TRBV12-4 and TRBJ2-7; 11 bases are a match to TRBD2. The CDR3 totals 14 residues. V dropped 6 bases and J dropped 6; count of bases not matched to a gene: 7. The CDR3 DNA sequence: TGTGCCAGCAGGGCTAGCGGGGGGCGTAGCGAGCAGTACTTC. Its protein product is CASRASGGRSEQYF.

J is TRBJ1-3 and V is TRBV4-1, with D uncertain. From germline, CDR1 is MGHRA and CDR2 YSYEKL. The CDR3 runs to 16 residues. Trimming left V 2 bases short and J 3 bases short, with 14 bases between. For the CDR3, the DNA is TGCGCCAGCAGCCAATTAACCGTTGGACTTGGAAACACCATATATTTT. Its translation is CASSQLTVGLGNTIYF.

In this sample, this clonotype turned up many times. The rearrangement uses TRBV6-5 and TRBJ2-2; TRBD2 agrees at 7 bases. V dropped 0 bases and J dropped 8; count of bases not matched to a gene: 9. The CDR3 is 16 amino acids. In germline, CDR1 is MNHEY, CDR2 SVGAGI. CDR3 protein: CASSYSRLAVTGELFF. DNA for the CDR3: TGTGCCAGCAGTTACTCGAGACTAGCCGTTACAGGGGAGCTGTTTTTT.

This clonotype was counted at least ten times. The chain combines TRBV11-2 with TRBJ2-7; a weak D match, TRBD2 (6 bases). V was shortened by 1 base and J by 7 bases, with 17 bases between the two germline ends. CDR1 and CDR2 (germline): SGHAT, FQNNGV. This CDR3 contains 15 residues. CDR3 nucleotide sequence: TGTGCCAGCAGCTTAGTAGGGACTCATGCGAAAGAGCAGTACTTC. Protein: CASSLVGTHAKEQYF.

This clonotype showed up just a few times. The chain combines TRBV11-2 with TRBJ2-7; no clear D. Germline V gene sequence: CDR1 SGHAT, CDR2 FQNNGV. The CDR3 has 15 amino acids. V gave up 0 bases and J gave up 5 bases, with 14 bases separating them. The CDR3 sequence: CASSLDLVRRDEQYF. CDR3 nucleotides: TGTGCCAGCAGCTTAGATCTGGTCAGACGGGACGAGCAGTACTTC. Full variable domain (rest looked up from reference TRBV11-2 and TRBJ2-7): EAGVAQSPRYKIIEKRQSVAFWCNPISGHATLYWYQQILGQGPKLLIQFQNNGVVDDSQLPKDRFSAERLKGVDSTLKIQPAKLEDSAVYLCASSLDLVRRDEQYFGPGTRLTVT.

There are a few counts of this clonotype. The rearrangement uses TRBV12-3 or TRBV12-4 and TRBJ1-1; 7 bases are shared with TRBD1. This CDR3 spans 13 amino acids. After removal of 4 bases from V and 4 bases from J, the junction contained 3 bases not matched to a gene. In nucleotides, the CDR3 is TGTGCCAGCAGTTACCACAGGGGCACTGAAGCTTTCTTT. This codes for CASSYHRGTEAFF.

This clonotype turned up a few times. V usage is TRBV4-2 and J usage is TRBJ1-2, with D unresolved. CDR3 length: 15 residues. V lost 0 bases, J lost 2 bases, and 10 bases lay in between. CDR1 LGHNA and CDR2 YNFKEQ come from the germline V gene. The CDR3, as DNA: TGTGCCAGCAGCCAAGACGTCCGGGCCAACTATGGCTACACCTTC. It encodes CASSQDVRANYGYTF.

This clonotype was observed at least ten times. The chain is built from TRBV29-1 and TRBJ1-2; D is ambiguous. Germline CDR1 and CDR2: SQVTM and ANQGSEA. The CDR3 contains 11 residues. V was pared by 8 bases and J by 2 bases, with 9 bases between. The CDR3 nucleotides are TGCAGCTTTAGACAAAACTATGGCTACACCTTC. Amino acids: CSFRQNYGYTF.

This clonotype was seen many times. The chain couples TRBV6-1 to TRBJ2-2; TRBD2 is a possible D gene (5 bases). The CDR3 covers 14 residues. The germline V and J ends were trimmed by 2 bases and 8 bases, with 12 bases remaining between them. Germline CDR1 MNHNS, CDR2 SASEGT. For the CDR3, the DNA is TGTGCCAGCAGTGAACTAGCCAGCTCAGGGGAGCTGTTTTTT. This translates into CASSELASSGELFF.

This chain uses TRBV7-9 with TRBJ1-1; a possible D gene is TRBD1 (6 bases). Germline V gene lookup returns CDR1 SEHNR and CDR2 FQNEAQ (reference sequence). The CDR3 length is 15 residues. V was clipped by 5 bases and J by 3 bases, with 16 bases between them. CDR3 protein: CASSLAGQKDTEAFF. The CDR3 region has the DNA TGTGCCAGCAGCCTGGCCGGACAGAAGGACACTGAAGCTTTCTTT.

This sequence joins TRBV6-1 and TRBJ1-1; TRBD1 is a possible D gene (6 bases). The germline V and J ends were trimmed by 6 bases and 4 bases, with 12 bases remaining between them. This CDR3 has 13 residues. Germline CDR1 reads MNHNS; CDR2 reads SASEGT. This CDR3 reads CASRPGESTEAFF. As DNA, the CDR3 is TGTGCCAGCAGACCAGGGGAGAGCACTGAAGCTTTCTTT.

In its sample, this clonotype was seen a few times. V usage is TRBV9 and J usage is TRBJ2-5, with D perhaps being TRBD1 or TRBD2 (5 bases each). Deletions cut 4 bases from V and 2 bases from J, with 15 bases between. CDR1 is SGDLS, CDR2 YYNGEE, per germline. The CDR3 has 15 amino acids. The CDR3 spells CASSFLGARQETQYF. DNA of the CDR3: TGTGCCAGCAGCTTCCTCGGGGCGCGACAAGAGACCCAGTACTTC. Full variable domain (missing parts from reference TRBV9 and TRBJ2-5): DSGVTQTPKHLITATGQRVTLRCSPRSGDLSVYWYQQSLDQGLQFLIQYYNGEERAKGNILERFSAQQFPDLHSELNLSSLELGDSALYFCASSFLGARQETQYFGPGTRLLVL.

This clonotype was detected ten times or more. This chain uses TRBV24-1 with TRBJ1-5; D is perhaps TRBD1 (6 bases). With 3 bases removed from V and 6 bases from J, the gap between germline ends came to 17 bases. The length of the CDR3 is 16 residues. CDR1 KGHDR and CDR2 SFDVKD come from the germline V gene. The CDR3 DNA reads as TGTGCCACCAGTGATGCGGGGGGCGCCGGGGGTCAGCCCCAGCATTTT. Its translation: CATSDAGGAGGQPQHF.

Points on this clonotype: This may be a read error, as it is one base from a much larger clone. The rearrangement uses TRBV19 and TRBJ1-3; D possibly corresponds to TRBD1 (5 bases). Per the germline V gene, CDR1 is LNHDA and CDR2 is SQIVND (reference sequence). The CDR3 has 16 amino acids. Written as DNA, the CDR3 is TGTGCCAGTAGTATGATCGGGGCAGCTGCTGGAAACACCGTATATTTT. It translates to CASSMIGAAAGNTVYF.